This T cell receptor beta chain is drawn from a study of blood T cells in healthy people across ages. Findings of the study overall: TCR beta diversity per million T cells fell roughly linearly with age. Estimates of total diversity, which came from one million sequenced T cells, were considered to be underestimates.

The J segment lost 8 bases and the V segment lost 5 bases, leaving 8 bases of the junction unmatched. This CDR3 is built from 14 residues. CDR1 and CDR2 from the germline V gene are SGHTA and FQGNSA. Comments on this clonotype: Its antigen is not known.

Primed by a sample-barcoded 5' primer and a J-beta primer mix, a second PCR proceeded for about 6 to 12 cycles. From each sample, at least 2.5 million paired-end reads containing CDR3 were obtained. From the 5' RACE reads, TCRdb called clonotypes with MiXCR, one entry per CDR3 protein. The sample holds hundreds of thousands of distinct CDR3 sequences, roughly 20% seen once. The source of this sequence is a man between 65 and 85 years old in good health. This rearrangement joins TRBV7-2 to TRBJ1-2; 10 nucleotides line up with TRBD1. Sequencing was performed on blood. In nucleotides, the CDR3 is TGTGCCAGCAGCCCGAGACAGGGGGCGCTGGGCTACACCTTC. Protein: CASSPRQGALGYTF.